This TCR beta chain derives from a study of a mutant IDH1 vaccine in newly diagnosed glioma. The wider study: Of the patients given treatment, 62.5% were male and approximately 40% were female, and a mean age of approximately 40 years was recorded. The earlier regimen, radiotherapy, temozolomide, or both, was most often both.

This table comes from immunoSEQ multiplex PCR, and its TCRdb copy is limited to in-frame clones, with some not included. Seen here are about 68,000 clones, approximately 79% observed once, and the top ten hold over 8%. General observations from the study: Alterations occurring in top peripheral T cell clonotypes seemed unrelated to pseudoprogression. The study observed vaccine-induced immune responses in roughly 93% of patients.

The time point was: baseline, week 1 (first vaccination visit). Noted treatment: pre-vaccination baseline after standard-of-care therapy. On this clone: The antigen remains undetermined.

The CDR3 has 16 amino acids. Germline assignment: CDR1 SGHNT and CDR2 YYREEE (reference sequence). V was trimmed by 4 bases and J by 6 bases, leaving 19 bases between them. The sequence was collected from a man aged 45-65 years with glioma. This rearrangement joins TRBV5-4 to TRBJ2-2; D may be TRBD1 (6 bases). This material consisted of PBMCs, taken from a glioma patient treated with radiotherapy, temozolomide or both. The CDR3 loop is CASSSIQGAYPGELFF. The CDR3 nucleotides read TGTGCCAGCAGCAGTATACAGGGAGCGTACCCCGGGGAGCTGTTTTTT.